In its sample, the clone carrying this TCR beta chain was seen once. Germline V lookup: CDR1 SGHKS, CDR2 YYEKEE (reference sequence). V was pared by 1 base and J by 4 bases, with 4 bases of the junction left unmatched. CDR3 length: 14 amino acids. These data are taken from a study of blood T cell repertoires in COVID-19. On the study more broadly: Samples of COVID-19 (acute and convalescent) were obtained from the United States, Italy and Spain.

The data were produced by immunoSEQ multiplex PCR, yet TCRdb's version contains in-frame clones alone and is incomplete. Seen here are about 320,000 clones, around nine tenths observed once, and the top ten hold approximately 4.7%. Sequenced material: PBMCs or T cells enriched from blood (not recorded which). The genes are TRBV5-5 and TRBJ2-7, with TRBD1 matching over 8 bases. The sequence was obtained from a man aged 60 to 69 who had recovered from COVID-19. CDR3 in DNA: TGTGCCAGCAGCTTGTCAGGGGGCAAGTACGAGCAGTACTTC. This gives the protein CASSLSGGKYEQYF.